The next 30 T cell receptor beta chains were all read from a single sample in a study of blood T cells in healthy people across ages. A J-beta primer mix and a sample-barcoded 5' primer were used in a second PCR of about 7 to 12 cycles. TCRdb reanalysed the 5' RACE reads using MiXCR and keeps one entry per CDR3 protein. The sample shows roughly 1.9 million distinct CDR3 sequences, about 39% of them seen only once. The sequencing sample was made of blood. The receptors shown here come from a human donor in good health.

This clonotype was detected only once. An end of the junction does not agree with germline; a read error may underlie this. The V gene is TRBV7-2, the J gene TRBJ1-2, with 7 bases fitting TRBD1. The CDR3 is 15 amino acids. Germline V lookup: CDR1 SGHTA, CDR2 FQGNSA. The chain's CDR3 is CASSLHSGQYYSYTF. Written as DNA, the CDR3 is TGTGCCAGCAGCTTACATTCGGGACAGTACTATAGCTACACCTTC.

This clonotype has only one observation. The rearrangement joins TRBV9 to TRBJ2-3, with TRBD1 identical over 10 bases. CDR1 SGDLS and CDR2 YYNGEE come from the germline V gene. V gave up 4 bases and J gave up 4 bases; unmatched junction bases: 12. There are 17 residues in the CDR3. In DNA, the CDR3 is TGTGCCAGCAGCCCCCGAGGGACAGGGGCCTTGGCAGATACGCAGTATTTT. Its protein is CASSPRGTGALADTQYF.

This clonotype was detected a few times. The chain combines TRBV5-6 with TRBJ2-1; D ambiguous. CDR3 length: 14 residues. Trimming removed 9 bases from V and 0 bases from J, with 13 bases in between. Germline-derived CDR1 and CDR2 are SGHDT and YYEEEE. The CDR3 here is CATYGSSSYNEQFF. In DNA, the CDR3 is TGTGCCACCTACGGGTCAAGCTCCTACAATGAGCAGTTCTTC.

Ten or more counts support this clonotype. This chain joins TRBV7-6 and TRBJ2-5, with 13 nucleotides matching TRBD2. Losses at the gene ends were 1 base for V and 11 bases for J; bases not matched to a gene: 13. The CDR3 loop spans 17 amino acids. CDR1 is SGHVS and CDR2 is FNYEAQ in the germline V gene. The CDR3 nucleotides read TGTGCCAGCAGCTTAGAGGCGGGACTAGCGGGGCCTCTAGAGCAGTACTTC. Translating gives CASSLEAGLAGPLEQYF.

This chain connects TRBV20-1 to TRBJ2-1; D is perhaps TRBD1 or TRBD2 (6 bases each). This CDR3 comprises 18 residues. Trimming took 7 bases from V and 6 from J, leaving 31 bases between them. CDR1 and CDR2 (germline): DFQATT, SNEGSKA (reference sequence). The CDR3 region is CSVVLDFPGAGRINEQFF. As DNA, the CDR3 is TGCAGTGTAGTGCTAGATTTCCCGGGGGCAGGGCGGATCAATGAGCAGTTCTTC.

This chain links TRBV13 with TRBJ2-1, with unresolved D. CDR3 length: 16 amino acids. Germline V gene data show CDR1 as PRHDT and CDR2 as FYEKMQ (reference sequence). The V gene lost 3 bases and the J gene lost 0 bases, with 12 bases spanning the gap. CDR3 amino acids: CASSFAGSSSYNEQFF. As DNA, the CDR3 is TGTGCCAGCAGCTTTGCCGGGTCTAGCTCCTACAATGAGCAGTTCTTC.

This clonotype has more than one count but fewer than ten. The J gene is TRBJ1-2, the V gene TRBV10-3; 9 bases map to TRBD1. The ends lost 6 bases at V and 8 bases at J; junction bases unmatched: 7. This CDR3 has 13 residues. The germline V gene encodes CDR1 ENHRY and CDR2 SYGVKD. The CDR3 loop reads CAISQMGQGGYTF. As DNA, the CDR3 is TGTGCCATCAGCCAGATGGGACAGGGCGGCTACACCTTC.

The V and J genes are TRBV7-6 and TRBJ2-1; no reliable D call. The ends were cut back, 4 bases at V and 5 bases at J, with 12 bases in the middle. The CDR3 extends over 14 amino acids. Germline lookup yields CDR1 SGHVS and CDR2 FNYEAQ. The CDR3 nucleotides read TGTGCCAGCAGCTCATTTCTGGGTAACAATGAGCAGTTCTTC. It codes for CASSSFLGNNEQFF.

The chain has TRBV5-1 and TRBJ2-1; D is possibly TRBD2 (5 bases). The CDR3 is 18 amino acids. CDR1 SGHRS and CDR2 YFSETQ come from the germline V gene. Trimming pared 5 bases from V and 0 bases from J, leaving 21 bases between. CDR3 sequence: CASRPGRGSAVSYNEQFF. In DNA form, the CDR3 reads TGCGCCAGCAGACCAGGAAGAGGGTCGGCGGTCTCCTACAATGAGCAGTTCTTC.

V and J are TRBV29-1 and TRBJ1-2; D is perhaps TRBD1 (5 bases). From germline, CDR1 is SQVTM and CDR2 ANQGSEA. The CDR3 is 13 residues long. V was pared by 5 bases and J by 2 bases, with 12 bases between. The CDR3 DNA sequence: TGCAGCGTTTCTCAGGGTCTGAACTATGGCTACACCTTC. Translated, it gives CSVSQGLNYGYTF.

This clonotype was seen only a few times. This chain joins TRBV7-8 and TRBJ2-7; a possible D gene is TRBD1 (5 bases). Trimming pared 5 bases from V and 6 bases from J, leaving 17 bases between. Germline V gene lookup returns CDR1 SGHVS and CDR2 FQNEAQ. The CDR3 totals 14 residues. DNA of the CDR3: TGTGCCAGCAGCCTTCTAGACAGTAACATCGAGCAGTACTTC. As protein: CASSLLDSNIEQYF.

CDR3 in DNA: TGTGCCAGCACCCTTACGGGAACAGGGGGACGGGAGACCCAGTACTTC. Its protein is CASTLTGTGGRETQYF. V usage is TRBV7-9 and J usage is TRBJ2-7; 8 nucleotides align to TRBD1. The DNA end is more similar to TRBJ2-5, so the J call may be wrong. This CDR3 comprises 16 residues. Germline V gene sequence: CDR1 SEHNR, CDR2 FQNEAQ (reference sequence).

This clonotype was seen only a few times. The chain has TRBV24-1 and TRBJ2-1, with a possible D match to TRBD2 (7 bases). Germline CDR1 KGHDR, CDR2 SFDVKD. The CDR3 loop spans 16 amino acids. The V and J ends lost 6 bases and 4 bases respectively, with 18 bases between them. CDR3 loop: CATSTGGIIRYNEQFF. Written as DNA, the CDR3 is TGTGCCACCAGTACGGGGGGCATAATCAGGTACAATGAGCAGTTCTTC.

This sequence joins TRBV7-2 and TRBJ2-7, with D perhaps TRBD2 (7 bases). The CDR3 is 14 residues long. Germline V lookup: CDR1 SGHTA, CDR2 FQGNSA. Trimming cost V 5 bases and J 2 bases, with 13 bases left between them. The CDR3 bases are TGTGCCAGCAGCGAGGCGGGGGCAACCTACGAGCAGTACTTC. Protein: CASSEAGATYEQYF. The entire variable domain, with the rest obtained from reference TRBV7-2 and TRBJ2-7, is as follows: GAGVSQSPSNKVTEKGKDVELRCDPISGHTALYWYRQSLGQGLEFLIYFQGNSAPDKSGLPSDRFSAERTGGSVSTLTIQRTQQEDSAVYLCASSEAGATYEQYFGPGTRLTVT.

This clonotype has just a few counts. This chain uses TRBV6-5 with TRBJ2-5, with TRBD1 as a possible D gene (5 bases). CDR1 and CDR2 (germline): MNHEY, SVGAGI. The CDR3 has 15 amino acids. The ends were cut back, 2 bases at V and 3 bases at J, with 13 bases in the middle. The chain's CDR3 is CASSYVGASKETQYF. CDR3 sequence (DNA): TGTGCCAGCAGTTACGTAGGGGCCTCGAAAGAGACCCAGTACTTC.

This chain connects TRBV3-1 to TRBJ2-7; 11 bases agree with TRBD2. V was pared by 1 base and J by 8 bases, with 7 bases of the junction left unmatched. The CDR3 spans 15 residues. Germline CDR1 LGHDT, CDR2 YNNKEL (reference sequence). The CDR3 region has the DNA TGTGCCAGCAGCCAAGGATCTCTAGCGGGAGGCAAGCAGTACTTC. Protein product: CASSQGSLAGGKQYF.

This clonotype was counted a few times. The genes are TRBV12-3 or TRBV12-4 and TRBJ1-1; D is unclear. Trimming removed 7 bases from V and 0 bases from J, with 6 bases in between. This CDR3 has 12 residues. Here the CDR3 reads CASTALNTEAFF. CDR3 DNA: TGTGCCAGCACAGCCTTGAACACTGAAGCTTTCTTT.

The chain recombines TRBV7-2 with TRBJ2-5, with D tentatively TRBD1 (6 bases). TRBJ2-7 explains the end of the DNA better; the J call may be wrong. From germline, CDR1 is SGHTA and CDR2 FQGNSA. CDR3 length: 14 amino acids. The CDR3 coding sequence is TGTGCCAGCAGCTTATCAGGGGCAGGTTTCGAGCAGTACTTC. This codes for CASSLSGAGFEQYF.

J is TRBJ2-3 and V is TRBV7-2, with 9 bases identical to TRBD2. Per germline, CDR1 SGHTA and CDR2 FQGNSA. J gave up 5 bases and V 2 bases, and 5 bases lay outside the gene matches. This CDR3 is built from 15 residues. Written as DNA, the CDR3 is TGTGCCAGCAGCTTAATGGGCGGGGGGGAAGATACGCAGTATTTT. Residues: CASSLMGGGEDTQYF. Together with reference TRBV7-2 and TRBJ2-3, the CDR3 gives the full variable domain: GAGVSQSPSNKVTEKGKDVELRCDPISGHTALYWYRQSLGQGLEFLIYFQGNSAPDKSGLPSDRFSAERTGGSVSTLTIQRTQQEDSAVYLCASSLMGGGEDTQYFGPGTRLTVL.

The chain links TRBV20-1 to TRBJ1-1, with a weak D call TRBD1 (5 bases). CDR3 length equals 14 residues. The germline V gene encodes CDR1 DFQATT and CDR2 SNEGSKA (reference sequence). V was trimmed by 6 bases and J by 3 bases, leaving 17 bases between them. The CDR3 loop is CSAPLPGRYTEAFF. CDR3 DNA: TGCAGTGCCCCACTACCGGGGCGGTACACTGAAGCTTTCTTT.

This clonotype showed up just a few times. The CDR3 is CSARAYNQPQHF. The CDR3 nucleotides read TGCAGTGCTAGAGCTTATAATCAGCCCCAGCATTTT. This chain links TRBV20-1 with TRBJ1-5, with unresolved D. Trimming removed 1 base at V and 4 bases at J, with 5 bases between. The germline V gene has CDR1 DFQATT and CDR2 SNEGSKA (reference sequence). This CDR3 is 12 amino acids long.

This clonotype was seen a few times. The CDR3 DNA follows: TGCGCCAGTTTGAGCTCCTACAATGAGCAGTTCTTC. It specifies CASLSSYNEQFF. This chain joins TRBV5-1 and TRBJ2-1; no definite D call. Per the germline V gene, CDR1 is SGHRS and CDR2 is YFSETQ. V lost 8 bases, J lost 0 bases, and 6 bases lay in between. This CDR3 region has 12 residues. Full variable domain (missing parts from reference TRBV5-1 and TRBJ2-1): KAGVTQTPRYLIKTRGQQVTLSCSPISGHRSVSWYQQTPGQGLQFLFEYFSETQRNKGNFPGRFSGRQFSNSRSEMNVSTLELGDSALYLCASLSSYNEQFFGPGTRLTVL.

The rearrangement uses TRBV13 and TRBJ2-1, with 12 nucleotides matching TRBD2. Germline V gene sequence: CDR1 PRHDT, CDR2 FYEKMQ (reference sequence). CDR3 length equals 17 residues. V lost 5 bases and J lost 9; bases outside the gene matches: 14. DNA of the CDR3: TGTGCCAGCAGCCCCGAAGGCCTAGCGGGGGGGCCAAGTGAGCAGTTCTTC. The encoded protein is CASSPEGLAGGPSEQFF.

This clonotype was seen more than once but under ten times. The chain has TRBV15 and TRBJ1-2; the match to TRBD1 covers 11 bases. Looked up from germline, CDR1 is LNHNV and CDR2 is YYDKDF (reference sequence). J gave up 7 bases and V 0 bases, and 10 bases lay outside the gene matches. The CDR3 contains 17 residues. Written as DNA, the CDR3 is TGTGCCACCAGCAGAGAAATTACCGGACAGGGGGCTGGTGGCTACACCTTC. Translation gives CATSREITGQGAGGYTF.

This clonotype has a handful of counts. The chain is built from TRBV12-5 and TRBJ2-1, with 9 nucleotides matching TRBD1. CDR3 length: 15 amino acids. V lost 4 bases and J lost 9; bases outside the gene matches: 10. Germline values: CDR1 LGHNT, CDR2 FRNRAP. The CDR3 coding sequence is TGTGCTAGTGGTTACATGACAGGGGGTCCAATTGAGCAGTTCTTC. It translates to CASGYMTGGPIEQFF. The whole variable domain, filled in from reference TRBV12-5 and TRBJ2-1, reads DARVTQTPRHKVTEMGQEVTMRCQPILGHNTVFWYRQTMMQGLELLAYFRNRAPLDDSGMPKDRFSAEMPDATLATLKIQPSEPRDSAVYFCASGYMTGGPIEQFFGPGTRLTVL.

V and J are TRBV7-2 and TRBJ2-1, with TRBD2 matching over 8 bases. V lost 1 base and J lost 5; bases outside the gene matches: 4. Germline V lookup: CDR1 SGHTA, CDR2 FQGNSA. The CDR3 has 15 residues. CDR3 protein: CASSLELAANNEQFF. The DNA of the CDR3 is TGTGCCAGCAGCTTAGAACTAGCGGCAAACAATGAGCAGTTCTTC. Supplemented by reference TRBV7-2 and TRBJ2-1, the full variable domain reads GAGVSQSPSNKVTEKGKDVELRCDPISGHTALYWYRQSLGQGLEFLIYFQGNSAPDKSGLPSDRFSAERTGGSVSTLTIQRTQQEDSAVYLCASSLELAANNEQFFGPGTRLTVL.

The sample holds a few counts of this clonotype. The rearrangement links TRBV7-2 to TRBJ2-5; a weak D match, TRBD2 (7 bases). The CDR3 consists of 16 residues. In germline, CDR1 is SGHTA, CDR2 FQGNSA. Trimming shortened V by 5 bases and J by 4 bases, and 20 bases separated the two germline ends. This CDR3 reads CASSPLSHGGRETQYF. In nucleotides, the CDR3 is TGTGCCAGCAGCCCATTGAGTCACGGGGGGCGAGAGACCCAGTACTTC.

The chain uses TRBV3-1 and TRBJ1-5; the match to TRBD1 covers 7 bases. Losses at the gene ends were 3 bases for V and 7 bases for J; bases not matched to a gene: 6. The CDR3 contains 14 residues. Germline CDR1 reads LGHDT; CDR2 reads YNNKEL (reference sequence). This CDR3 reads CASSHRQGEQPQHF. CDR3 sequence (DNA): TGTGCCAGCAGCCACCGACAGGGTGAACAGCCCCAGCATTTT.

The chain couples TRBV5-1 to TRBJ2-5; 10 bases align to TRBD2. There are 16 residues in the CDR3. V was clipped by 7 bases and J by 0 bases; unmatched bases: 9. In germline, CDR1 is SGHRS, CDR2 YFSETQ. CDR3 in amino acids: CASGRGLAGDQETQYF. As DNA, the CDR3 is TGCGCCAGCGGCCGGGGGCTAGCGGGGGACCAAGAGACCCAGTACTTC.

The chain carries TRBV29-1 and TRBJ2-7, with 9 nucleotides matching TRBD1. This CDR3 spans 14 amino acids. The V and J ends lost 4 bases and 2 bases, in that order; junction bases with no gene match: 6. The V gene's germline CDR1 is SQVTM and CDR2 ANQGSEA. The CDR3 loop reads CSVADRGYPYEQYF. DNA of the CDR3: TGCAGCGTTGCCGACAGGGGGTACCCCTACGAGCAGTACTTC.